The next 13 T cell receptor beta chains were all read from a single sample in a study of STAT3 mutations in large granular lymphocyte leukemia. Study-wide results and caveats: In T-cell large granular lymphocyte leukemia, about half of patients showed multiple immunodominant subclonotypes.

Assay used: immunoSEQ multiplex PCR; TCRdb lists only in-frame clones, some missing. The sample consists of about 42,000 clones, about 81% of them appearing once. Their antigens are not known. Sequenced: PBMCs. The receptor source for this set is a human donor with T large granular lymphocyte leukemia. Some clones in this sample may be carry-over from other donors' samples.

The rearrangement joins TRBV5-1 to TRBJ2-2, with D possibly matching TRBD2 (5 bases). V was trimmed by 1 base and J by 6 bases, leaving 10 bases between them. The CDR3 length is 14 residues. Germline V gene sequence: CDR1 SGHRS, CDR2 YFSETQ. The CDR3 spells CASSLSGIAGELFF. As DNA, the CDR3 is TGCGCCAGCAGCTTGTCCGGGATTGCCGGGGAGCTGTTTTTT.

The chain carries TRBV29-1 and TRBJ1-1; D ambiguous. CDR1 and CDR2 (germline): SQVTM, ANQGSEA. The CDR3 extends over 15 amino acids. The V end lost 1 base, the J end lost 3 bases, and 15 bases lay between the germline ends. The CDR3 sequence: CSVEVNRRAYTEAFF. The CDR3 DNA is TGCAGCGTTGAAGTGAATCGGAGGGCGTACACTGAAGCTTTCTTT.

This rearrangement joins TRBV18 to TRBJ1-4, with 9 positions matching TRBD1. Per germline, CDR1 KGHSH and CDR2 LQKENI. The CDR3 sequence is 19 residues long. Trimming at V came to 3 bases and at J to 4 bases, leaving 15 bases not matched to a gene. CDR3 coding DNA: TGTGCCAGCTCACCGAGAGGACAGGGGAATTCTAATAGTAATGAAAAACTGTTTTTT. Translation: CASSPRGQGNSNSNEKLFF.

The chain uses TRBV19 and TRBJ2-1; 11 nucleotides agree with TRBD2. CDR1 is LNHDA, CDR2 SQIVND, per germline (reference sequence). The CDR3 covers 13 residues. V gave up 7 bases and J gave up 5 bases; unmatched junction bases: 1. The CDR3 here is CASTTSGNNEQFF. The CDR3 DNA reads TGTGCCAGTACGACTAGCGGGAACAATGAGCAGTTCTTC.

The chain has TRBV5-4 and TRBJ1-1; D ambiguous. The CDR3 has 13 residues. Trimming removed 4 bases at V and 5 bases at J, with 12 bases between. CDR1 is SGHNT and CDR2 is YYREEE in the germline V gene (reference sequence). CDR3 protein: CASSPTGQTEAFF. As DNA, the CDR3 is TGTGCCAGCAGCCCCACCGGGCAGACTGAAGCTTTCTTT.

This clone has only one observation. The chain uses TRBV9 and TRBJ2-2; D may be TRBD1 (5 bases). CDR1 SGDLS and CDR2 YYNGEE come from the germline V gene. V gave up 2 bases and J gave up 7 bases, with 15 bases separating them. The CDR3 runs 15 residues. The CDR3 spells CASSVKGARGGELFF. The CDR3, as DNA: TGTGCCAGCAGCGTTAAAGGGGCTCGTGGCGGGGAGCTGTTTTTT.

The chain uses TRBV19 and TRBJ2-1; D is ambiguous. Trimming pared 5 bases from V and 5 bases from J, leaving 13 bases between. The V gene's germline CDR1 is LNHDA and CDR2 SQIVND (reference sequence). The length of the CDR3 is 14 residues. Here the CDR3 reads CASSERRPDNEQFF. CDR3 nucleotide sequence: TGTGCCAGTAGTGAGCGCAGGCCGGACAATGAGCAGTTCTTC.

This chain uses TRBV7-8 with TRBJ1-6, with 8 bases matching TRBD1. V lost 5 bases, J lost 10 bases, and 13 bases stayed unmatched. Per the germline V gene, CDR1 is SGHVS and CDR2 is FQNEAQ. This CDR3 is built from 16 residues. The CDR3 loop reads CASSARGQGAQSPLHF. The CDR3 DNA is TGTGCCAGCAGCGCTAGAGGGCAGGGGGCACAATCACCCCTCCACTTT.

The V and J genes are TRBV7-6 and TRBJ2-7; TRBD2 matches at 7 bases. This CDR3 spans 13 amino acids. V was clipped by 5 bases and J by 7 bases; unmatched bases: 8. CDR1 SGHVS and CDR2 FNYEAQ come from the germline V gene. CDR3: CASSQGGVREQYF. CDR3 DNA sequence: TGTGCCAGCAGCCAGGGAGGGGTTCGTGAGCAGTACTTC.

The J gene is TRBJ1-2, the V gene TRBV4-1; D possibly corresponds to TRBD1 (6 bases). V lost 4 bases and J 0 bases, leaving 12 bases between the germline ends. CDR3 size: 15 residues. CDR1 and CDR2 (germline): MGHRA, YSYEKL. The CDR3 region is CASSPKDRANYGYTF. The CDR3 bases are TGCGCCAGCAGCCCCAAGGACAGAGCTAACTATGGCTACACCTTC.

The chain employs TRBV5-8 and TRBJ1-4; maybe TRBD1 (5 bases). CDR3 size: 15 residues. The V gene's germline CDR1 is SGHTS and CDR2 YDEGEE. V was clipped by 4 bases and J by 4 bases, with 14 bases between them. For the CDR3, the DNA is TGTGCCAGCAGCGCAGGGACGGACGATAATGAAAAACTGTTTTTT. Translating gives CASSAGTDDNEKLFF.

The chain joins TRBV19 to TRBJ2-5; no firm D call. The CDR3 contains 13 residues. Germline assignment: CDR1 LNHDA and CDR2 SQIVND (reference sequence). Trimming stripped 5 bases from V and 2 bases from J, with 9 bases between. CDR3 residues: CASSRSLQETQYF. CDR3 nucleotides: TGTGCCAGTAGTCGCAGCTTACAAGAGACCCAGTACTTC. The variable domain in full, completed from reference TRBV19 and TRBJ2-5, reads DGGITQSPKYLFRKEGQNVTLSCEQNLNHDAMYWYRQDPGQGLRLIYYSQIVNDFQKGDIAEGYSVSREKKESFPLTVTSAQKNPTAFYLCASSRSLQETQYFGPGTRLLVL.

The chain combines TRBV19 with TRBJ2-5; TRBD1 agrees at 8 bases. The trim removed 5 bases at V and 1 base at J, leaving 6 bases unmatched. This CDR3 is 15 amino acids long. Germline V CDR1 and CDR2: LNHDA, SQIVND (reference sequence). CDR3 loop: CASSRGQDLQETQYF. The CDR3 coding sequence is TGTGCCAGTAGTCGGGGACAGGACCTCCAAGAGACCCAGTACTTC.